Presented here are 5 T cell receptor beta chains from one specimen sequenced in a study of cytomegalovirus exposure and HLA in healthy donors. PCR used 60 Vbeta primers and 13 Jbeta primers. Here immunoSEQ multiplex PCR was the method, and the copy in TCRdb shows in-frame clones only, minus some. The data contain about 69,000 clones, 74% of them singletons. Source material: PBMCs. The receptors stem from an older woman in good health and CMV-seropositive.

CDR3: CASSIQGQSYGYTF. The DNA of the CDR3 is TGTGCCAGTAGTATTCAGGGACAGTCCTATGGCTACACCTTC. V is TRBV19 and J is TRBJ1-2; 7 bases agree with TRBD1. Germline V gene data show CDR1 as LNHDA and CDR2 as SQIVND (reference sequence). After removal of 3 bases from V and 4 bases from J, the junction contained 5 bases not matched to a gene. The CDR3 spans 14 residues.

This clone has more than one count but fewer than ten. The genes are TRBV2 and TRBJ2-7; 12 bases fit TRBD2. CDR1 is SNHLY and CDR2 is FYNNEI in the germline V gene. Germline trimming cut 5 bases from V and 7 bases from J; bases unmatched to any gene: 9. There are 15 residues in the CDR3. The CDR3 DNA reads TGTGCCAGCAGTCTGACTAGCGGGGGACGAGAGGAGCAGTACTTC. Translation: CASSLTSGGREEQYF.

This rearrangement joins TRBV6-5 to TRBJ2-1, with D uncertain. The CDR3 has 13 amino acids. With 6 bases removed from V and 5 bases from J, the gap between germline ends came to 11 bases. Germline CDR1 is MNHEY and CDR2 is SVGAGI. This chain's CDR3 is CASRPTLNNEQFF. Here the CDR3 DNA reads TGTGCCAGCAGACCGACACTCAACAATGAGCAGTTCTTC.

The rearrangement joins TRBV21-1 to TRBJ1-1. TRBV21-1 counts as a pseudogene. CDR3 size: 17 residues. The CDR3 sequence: CASSPEKRWSWNTEAFF. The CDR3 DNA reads TGTGCCAGCAGCCCTGAAAAGAGGTGGTCCTGGAACACTGAAGCTTTCTTT.

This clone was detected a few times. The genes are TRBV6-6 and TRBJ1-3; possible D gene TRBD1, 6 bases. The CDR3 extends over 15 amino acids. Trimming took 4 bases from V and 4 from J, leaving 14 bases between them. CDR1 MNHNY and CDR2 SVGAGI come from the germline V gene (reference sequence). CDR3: CASSSTGGSGNTIYF. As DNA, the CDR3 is TGTGCCAGCAGTTCGACAGGAGGTTCGGGAAACACCATATATTTT.